The rows below give T cell receptor beta chains drawn from one sample of a study of OX40 agonist ivuxolimab in advanced cancers. Assay used: immunoSEQ multiplex PCR; TCRdb lists only in-frame clones, some missing. The sample gives about 50,000 clones, approximately 89% of which show up once; about 6.5% is in the top ten. This specimen was CD4+ or CD8+ T cells sorted from blood, taken in a trial of the OX40 agonist ivuxolimab. These receptors were collected from an adult with an advanced solid tumor such as melanoma, head and neck, liver or kidney cancer. Each CDR3 is given with its conserved first and last residue. A D gene is named only where the DNA matches it firmly. The size entry is marked missing in some rows and otherwise reads once, few, many or a size class.

V gene	J gene	D gene	clone size	CDR3 DNA	CDR3 protein
TRBV11-2	TRBJ1-2	NA	NA	TGTGCCAGCAGCTCCCCCGCCATGACAGAAGGCTACACCTTC	CASSSPAMTEGYTF
TRBV7-9	TRBJ1-2	TRBD1	NA	TGTGCCAGCAGCTTAACCGGACAGGGGGCAGGCTACACCTTC	CASSLTGQGAGYTF
TRBV6-1	TRBJ1-6	NA	NA	TGTGCCAGCAGTGACGAACAGGGATTAATCAATTCACCCCTCCACTTT	CASSDEQGLINSPLHF
TRBV2	TRBJ2-1	TRBD2	once	TGTGCCACCTTAGCGGGGGCCACAATCGATGAGCAGTTCTTC	CATLAGATIDEQFF
TRBV5-6	TRBJ2-1	NA	NA	TGTGCCAGCGCTGGCCCAGGGGAGAACAATGAGCAGTTCTTC	CASAGPGENNEQFF
TRBV27	TRBJ1-1	NA	NA	TGTGCCAGCAACTTGTCCCCGATTGTACTGAACACTGAAGCTTTCTTT	CASNLSPIVLNTEAFF
TRBV19	TRBJ2-2	NA	medium-sized	TGTGCCAGTATAGAGGAGTCCGGGGAGCTGTTTTTT	CASIEESGELFF
TRBV5-5	TRBJ1-3	TRBD1	NA	TGTGCCAGCAGCTTGCCGGGACAGCTCTCTGGAAACACCATATATTTT	CASSLPGQLSGNTIYF
TRBV7-9	TRBJ2-7	NA	NA	TGTGCCAGCAGCTCCGACGGATCCTACGAGCAGTACTTC	CASSSDGSYEQYF
TRBV5-1	TRBJ1-5	NA	NA	TGCGCCAGCAGCTTGGAGGGAGGCAATCAGCCCCAGCATTTT	CASSLEGGNQPQHF
TRBV9	TRBJ1-2	NA	NA	TGTGCCAGCAGCGTAGAGGGCTGGGGGCTGGACTATGGCTACACCTTC	CASSVEGWGLDYGYTF
TRBV4-1	TRBJ1-4	TRBD1	NA	TGCGCCAGCAGCCAAGGCACAGGGGGCTTTGGTGAAAAACTGTTTTTT	CASSQGTGGFGEKLFF
TRBV28	TRBJ1-1	NA	NA	TGTGCCAGCAGTTTCAGGATTATGAACACTGAAGCTTTCTTT	CASSFRIMNTEAFF
TRBV6-5	TRBJ1-1	NA	NA	TGTGCCGCTGAGGGGGTCAACACTGAAGCTTTCTTT	CAAEGVNTEAFF
TRBV19	TRBJ2-3	NA	NA	TGTGCCAGTAGTATAGTACAAATGGGGGCAGATACGCAGTATTTT	CASSIVQMGADTQYF
TRBV5-4	TRBJ2-2	NA	NA	TGTGCCAGCAGCTTGTCCCGCACCGGGGAGCTGTTTTTT	CASSLSRTGELFF
TRBV9	TRBJ1-1	NA	medium-sized	TGTGCCAGCAGCGTAGCGGGGTGGCAGTCAAACACTGAAGCTTTCTTT	CASSVAGWQSNTEAFF
TRBV10-3	TRBJ2-5	NA	NA	TGTGCCATCAGTGAGCCCCTCAGTGGGCAAGAGACCCAGTACTTC	CAISEPLSGQETQYF
TRBV4-3	TRBJ1-5	NA	NA	TGCGCCAGCAGCCAAGATGGCAGTAGCAATCAGCCCCAGCATTTT	CASSQDGSSNQPQHF
TRBV11-2	TRBJ2-3	TRBD2	NA	TGTGCCAGCAGCTTAGAACTAGCGGGCACAGATACGCAGTATTTT	CASSLELAGTDTQYF
TRBV7-4	TRBJ1-2	TRBD1	NA	TGTGCCAGCAGCCTTAGACAGGGAGCTAACTATGGCTACACCTTC	CASSLRQGANYGYTF
TRBV19	TRBJ2-1	NA	NA	TGTGCCAGTAGCCTGACCAGCGGAAGATACAATGAGCAGTTCTTC	CASSLTSGRYNEQFF
TRBV10-2	TRBJ1-5	TRBD1	NA	TGCGCCAGCAGGACAGGGGAAAACGATCAGCCCCAGCATTTT	CASRTGENDQPQHF
TRBV5-6	TRBJ2-5	NA	NA	TGTGCCAGCAGCTTGACTCAGGCCGGAGAGACCCAGTACTTC	CASSLTQAGETQYF
TRBV15	TRBJ2-3	NA	NA	TGTGCCACCAGCAGAGATCGTGGGGGGCCCACAGATACGCAGTATTTT	CATSRDRGGPTDTQYF
TRBV2	TRBJ1-1	TRBD1	NA	TGTGCCAGCAACGACAGGGGGGGACCGGTCACTGAAGCTTTCTTT	CASNDRGGPVTEAFF
TRBV5-4	TRBJ1-6	NA	once	TGTGCCAGCAGCTTGGGTACAGGGACCCTCCACTTT	CASSLGTGTLHF
TRBV7-6	TRBJ2-5	NA	NA	TGTGCCAGCAGCTTAGGGGTTACGGAGACCCAGTACTTC	CASSLGVTETQYF
TRBV4-1	TRBJ2-1	NA	NA	TGCGCCAGCAGCCAAGAAGCAGCTCCCTCCTACAATGAGCAGTTCTTC	CASSQEAAPSYNEQFF
TRBV2	TRBJ1-1	NA	NA	TGTGCCAGCAGTGAAAACGGGGCCCTTTACCCAGGGCAAATGAACACTGAAGCTTTCTTT	CASSENGALYPGQMNTEAFF
TRBV10-3	TRBJ2-1	TRBD1	NA	TGTGCCATCAGTGATGAGGGACAGGGCACGGGTGAGCAGTTCTTC	CAISDEGQGTGEQFF
TRBV15	TRBJ2-1	TRBD1	NA	TGTGCCACCAGCAGAGAGGGGACAGTGACCTACAATGAGCAGTTCTTC	CATSREGTVTYNEQFF
TRBV4-1	TRBJ1-1	NA	NA	TGCGCCAGCAGCCAGCGGGAAGGGGTGAACACTGAAGCTTTCTTT	CASSQREGVNTEAFF
TRBV14	TRBJ2-3	NA	NA	TGTGCCAGCAGCCCGGACACAGATACGCAGTATTTT	CASSPDTDTQYF
TRBV7-3	TRBJ2-7	NA	NA	TGTGCCAGCAGCTCGGAGGGACGGGTCGGGTCCTACGAGCAGTACTTC	CASSSEGRVGSYEQYF
TRBV6-5	TRBJ2-7	NA	NA	TGTGCCAGCAGTTACTTTGACGAGCAGTACTTC	CASSYFDEQYF
TRBV29-1	TRBJ2-7	NA	NA	TGCAGCGTTGACAAGGCAGGTTCCTCCTACGAGCAGTACTTC	CSVDKAGSSYEQYF
TRBV4-1	TRBJ2-1	TRBD2	NA	TGCGCCAGCAGCCAAGATGTCGCGGGGGGGGTACCCTACAATGAGCAGTTCTTC	CASSQDVAGGVPYNEQFF
TRBV7-2	TRBJ1-3	NA	NA	TGTGCCAGCAGACCTACACGGACTGCTGGAAACACCATATATTTT	CASRPTRTAGNTIYF
TRBV9	TRBJ1-2	NA	NA	TGTGCCAGCAGCGTAGAACCCGGCCGGGCCCCCTATGGCTACACCTTC	CASSVEPGRAPYGYTF
TRBV29-1	TRBJ2-6	TRBD2	NA	TGCAGCGCCATAAGCGGGGGCGAGGACTCTGGGGCCAACGTCCTGACTTTC	CSAISGGEDSGANVLTF
TRBV4-1	TRBJ2-2	TRBD2	NA	TGCGCCAGCAGCCAAGATCCCCTAGCGGGGGACACCGGGGAGCTGTTTTTT	CASSQDPLAGDTGELFF
TRBV29-1	TRBJ2-5	TRBD2	NA	TGCAGCGTTGAAGATCAGAGGAGACTAGCGGGAGGGTGGATAGAGACCCAGTACTTC	CSVEDQRRLAGGWIETQYF
TRBV11-2	TRBJ2-7	NA	NA	TGTGCCAGCAGCTTAGGCGTCTCGGGACCAATCTACGAGCAGTACTTC	CASSLGVSGPIYEQYF
TRBV4-3	TRBJ1-2	NA	few	TGCGCCAGCAGCCAAGATTTAGGGGTCGGTGGCTACACCTTC	CASSQDLGVGGYTF
TRBV2	TRBJ2-5	TRBD1	NA	TGTGCCAGCAGTGGCCGACAGGGGGCGAGTCAAGAGACCCAGTACTTC	CASSGRQGASQETQYF
TRBV7-2	TRBJ2-7	TRBD1	NA	TGTGCCAGCAGCTTAGGGACAGGGTCCTACGAGCAGTACTTC	CASSLGTGSYEQYF
TRBV4-1	TRBJ2-5	TRBD2	once	TGCGCCAGCAGCCAAGCGGAAACTAGCGGGCCTTTTGAGACCCAGTACTTC	CASSQAETSGPFETQYF
TRBV27	TRBJ2-7	NA	NA	TGTGCCAGCGCCCTAGCAGGCGAAACCTACGAGCAGTACTTC	CASALAGETYEQYF
TRBV2	TRBJ2-7	NA	NA	TGTGCCAGCTCTTACTCCCTTTACGAGCAGTACTTC	CASSYSLYEQYF
TRBV28	TRBJ2-1	NA	few	TGTGCCAGCAGTCCGACGTCGTACAGCTTAAGGAGCTCCTACAATGAGCAGTTCTTC	CASSPTSYSLRSSYNEQFF
TRBV6-6	TRBJ2-2	NA	NA	TGTGCCAGCAGTCCTTATACCGGGGAGCTGTTTTTT	CASSPYTGELFF
TRBV4-1	TRBJ2-1	TRBD1	NA	TGCGCCAGCAGTTCAGGGACAGGGGATGAGCAGTTCTTC	CASSSGTGDEQFF
TRBV15	TRBJ1-5	TRBD1	once	TGTGCCACCAGCAACCGGGACAGGGGCTATAGCAATCAGCCCCAGCATTTT	CATSNRDRGYSNQPQHF
TRBV5-5	TRBJ2-1	NA	NA	TGTGCCAGCAGCTTACATATACAGGACTACAATGAGCAGTTCTTC	CASSLHIQDYNEQFF
TRBV4-1	TRBJ2-3	TRBD2	NA	TGCGCCAGCAGCGAAGAAGCGGGGGGAAGTACGCAGTATTTT	CASSEEAGGSTQYF
TRBV5-5	TRBJ2-1	NA	NA	TGTGCCAGCAGCCCAGACTGGGGGGCTCACAATGAGCAGTTCTTC	CASSPDWGAHNEQFF
TRBV29-1	TRBJ2-2	NA	few	TGCAGCGTTGCGGGTGCAGGGTTCGGGTCTTCCGGGGAGCTGTTTTTT	CSVAGAGFGSSGELFF
TRBV11-3	TRBJ2-1	NA	NA	TGTGCCAGCAGCTCGCACTTGGGGAATGAGCAGTTCTTC	CASSSHLGNEQFF